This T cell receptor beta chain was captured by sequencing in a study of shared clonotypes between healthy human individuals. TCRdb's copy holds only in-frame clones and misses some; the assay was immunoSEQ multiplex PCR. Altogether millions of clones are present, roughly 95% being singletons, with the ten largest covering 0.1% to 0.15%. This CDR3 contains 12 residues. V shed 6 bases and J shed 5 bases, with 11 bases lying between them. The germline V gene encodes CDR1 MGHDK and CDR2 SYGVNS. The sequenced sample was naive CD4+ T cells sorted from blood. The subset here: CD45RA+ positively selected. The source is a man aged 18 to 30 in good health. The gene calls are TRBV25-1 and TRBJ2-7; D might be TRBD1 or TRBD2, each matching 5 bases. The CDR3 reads CASSGTANEQYF. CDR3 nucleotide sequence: TGTGCCAGCAGCGGGACGGCAAACGAGCAGTACTTC.